This TCR beta chain was recorded in a study of T cell repertoires in cytomegalovirus infection. Study-level information: Researchers turned to recently identified HLA-C-restricted CMV epitopes as well as well-studied HLA-B-restricted ones. Carrying CMV and the relevant HLA type showed in public TCR beta signatures.

Study-wide points: CMV-specific TCR beta clonotypes restricted by HLA-C dominated the ex vivo response. Of the TCR beta families, the public ones yielded a cumulative frequency that identified carriers of CMV plus the relevant HLA.

TCRdb processed the reads anew with MiXCR; each CDR3 protein has one entry. In the table there are approximately 100,000 distinct CDR3 sequences, under 55% of which are singletons. As regards this clonotype: Its target is unknown.

The clonotype originates from a human donor in good health (CMV status not recorded). Some clones in this sample may be carry-over from other donors' samples. The material was CD8+ T cells from cultured PBMCs, obtained from culture after CMV antigen stimulation.

The CDR3 sequence is CASSQWGGTEAFF. DNA of the CDR3: TGTGCCAGCAGCCAATGGGGCGGCACTGAAGCTTTCTTT. V is TRBV11-2 and J is TRBJ1-1; weak D call: TRBD1 (5 bases). Trimming removed 5 bases from V and 4 bases from J, with 11 bases in between. CDR3 length equals 13 residues. The germline gives CDR1 SGHAT, CDR2 FQNNGV.